This T cell receptor beta chain was observed in a study of blood T cell repertoires in COVID-19. About the research overall: PBMCs, B-cell-depleted T cells, or T cells provided the cDNA or gDNA that made up the material.

The data were produced by immunoSEQ multiplex PCR, yet TCRdb's version contains in-frame clones alone and is incomplete. This table has under 350,000 clones, 70% to 90% appearing once. The source material was peripheral blood. This clonotype was obtained from a woman aged 65 to 85 with acute or convalescent COVID-19.

CDR3 loop: CAWTKRANSPLHF. The CDR3 bases are TGTGCCTGGACGAAGCGGGCTAATTCACCCCTCCACTTT. The rearrangement uses TRBV30 and TRBJ1-6, with no clear D. V dropped 4 bases and J dropped 6 bases, with 10 bases sitting between them. The CDR3 sequence is 13 residues long. Germline V gives CDR1 GTSNPN, CDR2 SVGIG (reference sequence).